This TCR beta chain was identified in a study of control samples from healthy donors and cancer patients. The method was immunoSEQ multiplex PCR; TCRdb's version includes in-frame clones alone and lacks a portion of them. The table lists approximately 120,000 clones, approximately 87% of them singletons. Germline CDR1 DFQATT, CDR2 SNEGSKA (reference sequence). The junction had 6 bases not matched to a gene; V was cut back by 3 bases and J by 5 bases. The CDR3 length is 14 residues. The sample comprised blood. The clonotype was recovered from a man aged 60-69 years in good health. The V gene is TRBV20-1, the J gene TRBJ2-2; TRBD1 aligns across 7 bases. The CDR3 DNA reads TGCAGTGCTAGTGAGAGGGGGCAGACCGGGGAGCTGTTTTTT. It specifies CSASERGQTGELFF.